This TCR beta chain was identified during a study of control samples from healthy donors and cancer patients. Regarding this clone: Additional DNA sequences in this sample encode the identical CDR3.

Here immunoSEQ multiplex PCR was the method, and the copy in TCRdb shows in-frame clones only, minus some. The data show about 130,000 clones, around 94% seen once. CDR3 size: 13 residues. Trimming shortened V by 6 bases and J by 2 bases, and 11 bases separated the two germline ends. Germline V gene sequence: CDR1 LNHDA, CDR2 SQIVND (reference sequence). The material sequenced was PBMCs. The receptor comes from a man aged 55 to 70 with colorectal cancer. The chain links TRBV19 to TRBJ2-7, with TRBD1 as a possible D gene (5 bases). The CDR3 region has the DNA TGTGCCAGTAGGGGGCAGGGCGCCTACGAGCAGTACTTC. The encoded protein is CASRGQGAYEQYF.